Following are 19 T cell receptor beta chains from one sample sequenced in a study of T-cell memory formation after mild COVID-19. TCRdb fed the 5' RACE reads into MiXCR, producing one record per CDR3 protein. The sample has 50,000 or so distinct CDR3 sequences; roughly a quarter are singletons. The sample taken for sequencing was PBMCs or a T cell subset sorted from them (not recorded which). The receptors originated from a man aged 18-30 years who had mild COVID-19 (a few samples of this study predate the infection). Cell type and time point are not known.

V usage is TRBV7-3 and J usage is TRBJ2-3; no clear D. V was clipped by 2 bases and J by 1 base, with 22 bases between them. CDR1 is SGHTA and CDR2 is FQGTGA in the germline V gene. CDR3 length equals 19 residues. CDR3 residues: CASSLPWTDGEVGTDTQYF. CDR3 coding DNA: TGTGCCAGCAGCTTACCATGGACGGACGGAGAGGTGGGCACAGATACGCAGTATTTT.

This clonotype was observed once. The chain employs TRBV6-6 and TRBJ2-3; 9 bases line up with TRBD1. The CDR3 covers 14 residues. The V gene end was trimmed by 7 bases and the J gene end by 5 bases; junction bases not matched to a gene: 7. Germline CDR1 is MNHNY and CDR2 is SVGAGI (reference sequence). For the CDR3, the DNA is TGTGCCAGCACTACCACAGGGGGCAAAGATACGCAGTATTTT. It encodes CASTTTGGKDTQYF.

This clonotype turned up a few times. The chain links TRBV6-2 or TRBV6-3 to TRBJ2-1; D remains unclear. Per germline, CDR1 MNHEY and CDR2 SVGEGT. V shed 6 bases and J shed 6 bases, with 6 bases lying between them. The CDR3 has 11 residues. The CDR3 protein is CASSLLNEQFF. In DNA, the CDR3 is TGTGCCAGCAGCCTCCTCAATGAGCAGTTCTTC.

The rearrangement joins TRBV7-8 to TRBJ1-2, with D unclear. In germline, CDR1 is SGHVS, CDR2 FQNEAQ. With 0 bases removed from V and 8 bases from J, the gap between germline ends came to 10 bases. This CDR3 is 13 amino acids long. The CDR3 DNA sequence: TGTGCCAGCAGCTTAGCGATACCCGGAGGCTACACCTTC. This translates into CASSLAIPGGYTF.

The chain has TRBV6-6 and TRBJ1-4; D ambiguous. Between the trimmed V and J ends, which lost 4 bases and 0 bases, there was a span of 9 bases. The CDR3 totals 15 residues. Germline V gene sequence: CDR1 MNHNY, CDR2 SVGAGI (reference sequence). The CDR3, as DNA: TGTGCCAGCAGTTTTAAAGTCACAACTAATGAAAAACTGTTTTTT. It specifies CASSFKVTTNEKLFF.

The genes are TRBV19 and TRBJ2-3; 8 bases match TRBD1. This CDR3 is built from 15 residues. Germline V gene sequence: CDR1 LNHDA, CDR2 SQIVND (reference sequence). The V segment lost 5 bases and the J segment 2 bases; nucleotides outside the gene matches: 6. The CDR3, as DNA: TGTGCCAGTAGTGAGGGGCAGGGGGCCACAGATACGCAGTATTTT. Its protein is CASSEGQGATDTQYF.

In its sample, this clonotype ranks as large (0.1 to 1%). Its ends do not fully match the called genes, so a read error is possible. V usage is TRBV6-6 and J usage is TRBJ1-4, with 7 bases that match TRBD1. This CDR3 comprises 18 residues. Germline CDR1 and CDR2: MNHNY and SVGAGI (reference sequence). The CDR3 DNA follows: TGTGCCAGCAGTCACTCCCTACAGGGGACAGCAACTAATGAAAAACTGTTTTTT. Translated, it gives CASSHSLQGTATNEKLFF.

V gene TRBV9 combines with J gene TRBJ2-2, with D possibly being TRBD2 (5 bases). This CDR3 has 15 residues. CDR1 and CDR2 (germline): SGDLS, YYNGEE. Trimming stripped 0 bases from V and 2 bases from J, with 8 bases between. The CDR3 coding sequence is TGTGCCAGCAGCGTAGAGACTATCAACACCGGGGAGCTGTTTTTT. Translating it yields CASSVETINTGELFF.

This clonotype was observed a few times. V is TRBV29-1 and J is TRBJ2-6, with 9 bases that match TRBD1. V lost 7 bases and J lost 1; bases outside the gene matches: 2. The length of the CDR3 is 14 residues. The germline CDR1 and CDR2 sequences are SQVTM and ANQGSEA. In nucleotides, the CDR3 is TGCAGCGCAGGGACAGGGTCTGGGGCCAACGTCCTGACTTTC. It yields the protein CSAGTGSGANVLTF.

This clonotype was counted a single time. This chain connects TRBV11-2 to TRBJ2-3; no reliable D call. The V end was cut by 0 bases, the J end by 7 bases, with 5 bases between. CDR1 and CDR2 (germline): SGHAT, FQNNGV. The CDR3 spans 12 residues. DNA of the CDR3: TGTGCCAGCAGCTTAGATCCCCATACGCAGTATTTT. It yields the protein CASSLDPHTQYF.

The chain is built from TRBV28 and TRBJ2-1, with D possibly being TRBD2 (5 bases). V lost 6 bases to trimming and J lost 8 bases, with 14 bases between them. Germline CDR1 MDHEN, CDR2 SYDVKM. The CDR3 totals 13 residues. The CDR3 nucleotides read TGTGCCAGCAGCGAAACTAGTTTCGATGAGCAGTTCTTC. It specifies CASSETSFDEQFF.

This sequence joins TRBV14 and TRBJ2-1, with 8 bases matching TRBD1. This CDR3 has 15 amino acids. Unmatched junction bases numbered 8, after V lost 2 bases and J lost 8 bases. The germline gives CDR1 SGHDN, CDR2 FVKESK. In nucleotides, the CDR3 is TGTGCCAGCAGCCAATTTGGACAGGGAATTCATGAGCAGTTCTTC. As protein: CASSQFGQGIHEQFF.

This clonotype was counted ten times or more. As DNA, the CDR3 is TGCGCCAGCAGCCAAGATCGCCGTGTTCGGACACTAGAAGCTTTCTTT. Translating gives CASSQDRRVRTLEAFF. This chain connects TRBV4-1 to TRBJ1-1, with TRBD1 as a possible D gene (5 bases). The CDR3 spans 16 residues. Germline loops: CDR1 MGHRA, CDR2 YSYEKL. V lost 0 bases and J lost 8, with 19 bases in between.

This clonotype was counted only a few times. The chain uses TRBV4-1 and TRBJ2-3; 9 bases map to TRBD2. Germline CDR1 MGHRA, CDR2 YSYEKL. This CDR3 has 16 amino acids. With 0 bases clipped from V and 3 bases from J, the junction kept 4 bases outside the gene matches. The CDR3 nucleotides are TGCGCCAGCAGCCAAGATCCAGCGGGGGGAACAGATACGCAGTATTTT. As protein: CASSQDPAGGTDTQYF.

The sample holds a few counts of this clonotype. The chain recombines TRBV6-5 with TRBJ2-2; D remains ambiguous. The CDR3 runs 14 residues. Germline V gene data show CDR1 as MNHEY and CDR2 as SVGAGI. The ends were cut back, 7 bases at V and 5 bases at J, with 14 bases in the middle. CDR3 loop: CASTLGIWTGELFF. As DNA, the CDR3 is TGTGCCAGCACTCTAGGGATTTGGACCGGGGAGCTGTTTTTT.

This clonotype came up a few times. V usage is TRBV25-1 and J usage is TRBJ1-1; 7 nucleotides align to TRBD1. V shed 4 bases and J 6 bases; nucleotides not matched to a gene: 8. The CDR3 has 14 residues. The germline gives CDR1 MGHDK, CDR2 SYGVNS. The CDR3 bases are TGTGCCAGCAGTGGCTTCGACAGGGCCGCTGAAGCTTTCTTT. As protein: CASSGFDRAAEAFF.

This chain joins TRBV6-5 and TRBJ2-5, with 8 bases aligning to TRBD1. Germline CDR1 reads MNHEY; CDR2 reads SVGAGI. Losses at the gene ends were 7 bases for V and 5 bases for J; bases not matched to a gene: 6. This CDR3 has 13 amino acids. CDR3 nucleotide sequence: TGTGCCAGCACCAGGACAGGGTGGGAGACCCAGTACTTC. Amino acid sequence: CASTRTGWETQYF.

This clonotype was found many times. V gene TRBV27 combines with J gene TRBJ2-3; D is perhaps TRBD2 (6 bases). The V end was cut by 4 bases, the J end by 1 base, with 9 bases between. Germline V CDR1 and CDR2: MNHEY, SMNVEV (reference sequence). The CDR3 is made up of 14 amino acids. CDR3 sequence reads: CASSWGGGTDTQYF. CDR3 nucleotide sequence: TGTGCCAGCAGTTGGGGCGGGGGCACAGATACGCAGTATTTT.

The V call is TRBV12-3 or TRBV12-4, the J call TRBJ2-2, with a possible D match to TRBD1 (6 bases). Trimming removed 8 bases from V and 6 bases from J, with 13 bases in between. This CDR3 is built from 13 residues. Here the CDR3 DNA reads TGTGCCAGCGAAGGGCAGGGGTCCGGGGAGCTGTTTTTT. This sequence encodes CASEGQGSGELFF.